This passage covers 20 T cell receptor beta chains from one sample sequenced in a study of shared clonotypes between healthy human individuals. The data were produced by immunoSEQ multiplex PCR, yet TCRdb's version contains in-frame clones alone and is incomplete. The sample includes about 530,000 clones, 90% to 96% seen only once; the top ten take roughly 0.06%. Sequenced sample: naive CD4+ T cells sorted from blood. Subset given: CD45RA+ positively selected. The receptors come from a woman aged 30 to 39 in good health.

CDR3: CATSSRTYEQYF. CDR3 nucleotides: TGTGCCACCAGCAGTCGGACCTACGAGCAGTACTTC. V is TRBV15 and J is TRBJ2-7, with D hard to call. The CDR3 has 12 amino acids. With 3 bases removed from V and 2 bases from J, the gap between germline ends came to 5 bases. In germline, CDR1 is LNHNV, CDR2 YYDKDF (reference sequence). Supplemented by reference TRBV15 and TRBJ2-7, the full variable domain reads DAMVIQNPRYQVTQFGKPVTLSCSQTLNHNVMYWYQQKSSQAPKLLFHYYDKDFNNEADTPDNFQSRRPNTSFCFLDIRSPGLGDTAMYLCATSSRTYEQYFGPGTRLTVT.

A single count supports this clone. CDR3 in DNA: TGTGCCAGCAGTGGCTCCGGGGGGAACTATGGCTACACCTTC. Translating gives CASSGSGGNYGYTF. V is TRBV25-1 and J is TRBJ1-2; TRBD1 is a possible D gene (5 bases). Trimming pared 4 bases from V and 2 bases from J, leaving 11 bases between. The CDR3 length is 14 residues. Germline lookup yields CDR1 MGHDK and CDR2 SYGVNS.

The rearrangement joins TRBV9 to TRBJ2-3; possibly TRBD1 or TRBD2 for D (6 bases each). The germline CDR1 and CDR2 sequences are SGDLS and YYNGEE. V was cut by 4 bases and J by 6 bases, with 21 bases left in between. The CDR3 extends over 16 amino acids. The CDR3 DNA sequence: TGTGCCAGCAGCACAGGGACTGACTCACCTCAGGATACGCAGTATTTT. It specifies CASSTGTDSPQDTQYF.

CDR3 nucleotide sequence: TGTGCCAGCTACCCGGACAGGGGTAGTTACGAGCAGTACTTC. Its protein is CASYPDRGSYEQYF. This chain links TRBV18 with TRBJ2-7; 9 bases agree with TRBD1. With V trimmed by 7 bases and J by 4 bases, 8 bases remained unmatched. The CDR3 length is 14 residues. Germline V gene sequence: CDR1 KGHSH, CDR2 LQKENI.

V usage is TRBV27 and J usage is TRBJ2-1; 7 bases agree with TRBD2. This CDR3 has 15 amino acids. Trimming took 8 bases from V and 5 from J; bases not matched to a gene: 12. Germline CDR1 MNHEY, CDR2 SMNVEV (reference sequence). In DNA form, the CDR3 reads TGTGCCAGCCTGGATTCACTAGCGTATAACAATGAGCAGTTCTTC. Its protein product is CASLDSLAYNNEQFF.

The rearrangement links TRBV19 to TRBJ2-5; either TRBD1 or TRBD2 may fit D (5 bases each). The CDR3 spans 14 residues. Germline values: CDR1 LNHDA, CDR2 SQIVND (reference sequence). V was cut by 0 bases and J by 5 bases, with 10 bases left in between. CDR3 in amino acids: CASSIDGGTETQYF. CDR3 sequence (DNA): TGTGCCAGTAGTATAGATGGGGGAACGGAGACCCAGTACTTC.

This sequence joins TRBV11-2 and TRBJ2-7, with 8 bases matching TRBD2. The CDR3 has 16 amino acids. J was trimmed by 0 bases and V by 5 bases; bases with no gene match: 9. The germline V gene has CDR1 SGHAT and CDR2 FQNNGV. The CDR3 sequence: CASSPPPGLVSYEQYF. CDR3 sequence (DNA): TGTGCCAGCAGCCCTCCTCCGGGACTAGTCTCCTACGAGCAGTACTTC.

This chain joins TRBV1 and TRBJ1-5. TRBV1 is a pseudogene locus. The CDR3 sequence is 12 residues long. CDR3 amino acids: CTSSQDNQPQHF. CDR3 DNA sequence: TGCACCAGCAGCCAAGACAATCAGCCCCAGCATTTT.

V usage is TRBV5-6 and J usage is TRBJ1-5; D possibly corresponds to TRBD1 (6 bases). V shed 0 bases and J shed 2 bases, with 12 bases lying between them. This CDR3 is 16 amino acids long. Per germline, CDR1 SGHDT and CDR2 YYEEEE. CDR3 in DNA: TGTGCCAGCAGCTTGGCCTCGGCAGGGGGCAATCAGCCCCAGCATTTT. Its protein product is CASSLASAGGNQPQHF.

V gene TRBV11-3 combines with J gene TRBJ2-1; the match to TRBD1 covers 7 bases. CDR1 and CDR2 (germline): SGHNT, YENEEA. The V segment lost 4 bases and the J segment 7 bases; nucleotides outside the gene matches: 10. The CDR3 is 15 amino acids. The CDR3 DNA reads TGTGCCAGCAGCTCGGGACAGTATCGCCAAAATGAGCAGTTCTTC. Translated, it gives CASSSGQYRQNEQFF.

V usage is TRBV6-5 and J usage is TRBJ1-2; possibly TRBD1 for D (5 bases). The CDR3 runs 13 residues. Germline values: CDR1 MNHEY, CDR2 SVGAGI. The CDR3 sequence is CASQQATNYGYTF. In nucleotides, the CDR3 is TGTGCTTCTCAACAGGCGACTAACTATGGCTACACCTTC.

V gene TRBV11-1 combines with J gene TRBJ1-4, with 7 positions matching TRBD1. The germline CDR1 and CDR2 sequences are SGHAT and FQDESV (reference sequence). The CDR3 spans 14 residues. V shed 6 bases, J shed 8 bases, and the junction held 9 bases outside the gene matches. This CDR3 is CASSKNRGNEKLFF. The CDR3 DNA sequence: TGTGCCAGCAGTAAAAACAGGGGCAACGAAAAACTGTTTTTT.

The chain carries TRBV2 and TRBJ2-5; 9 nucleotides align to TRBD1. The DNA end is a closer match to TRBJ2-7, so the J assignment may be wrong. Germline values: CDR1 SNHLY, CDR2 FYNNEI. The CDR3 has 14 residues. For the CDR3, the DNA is TGTGCCAGCAGGAGCCCGGGACAGGGCTACGAGCAGTACTTC. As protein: CASRSPGQGYEQYF.

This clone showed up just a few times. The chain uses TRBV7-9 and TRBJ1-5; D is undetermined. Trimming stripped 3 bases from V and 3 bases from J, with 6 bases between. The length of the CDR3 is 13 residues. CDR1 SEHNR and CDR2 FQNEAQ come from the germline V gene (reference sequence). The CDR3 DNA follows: TGTGCCAGCAGCTTTGGGGACAATCAGCCCCAGCATTTT. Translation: CASSFGDNQPQHF. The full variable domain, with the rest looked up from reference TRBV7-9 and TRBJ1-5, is DTGVSQNPRHKITKRGQNVTFRCDPISEHNRLYWYRQTLGQGPEFLTYFQNEAQLEKSRLLSDRFSAERPKGSFSTLEIQRTEQGDSAMYLCASSFGDNQPQHFGDGTRLSIL.

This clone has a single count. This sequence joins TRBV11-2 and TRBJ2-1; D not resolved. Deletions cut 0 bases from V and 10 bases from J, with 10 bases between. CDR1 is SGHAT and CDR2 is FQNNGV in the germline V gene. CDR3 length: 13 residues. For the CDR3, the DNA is TGTGCCAGCAGCTTAGATCCCGGCAGAGAGCAGTTCTTC. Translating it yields CASSLDPGREQFF.

CDR3 bases: TGTGCCAGCTCACCACCGGCCCGACACGAGCAGTACTTC. Protein product: CASSPPARHEQYF. The rearrangement joins TRBV18 to TRBJ2-7; the D is unclear. Germline lookup yields CDR1 KGHSH and CDR2 LQKENI. The germline V and J ends were trimmed by 0 bases and 5 bases, with 8 bases remaining between them. The CDR3 has 13 amino acids.

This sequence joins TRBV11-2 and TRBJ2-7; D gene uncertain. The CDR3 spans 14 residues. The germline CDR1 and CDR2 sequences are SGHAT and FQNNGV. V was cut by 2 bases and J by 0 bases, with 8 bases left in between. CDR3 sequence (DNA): TGTGCCAGCAGCTTACATGGTTACTCCTACGAGCAGTACTTC. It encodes CASSLHGYSYEQYF.

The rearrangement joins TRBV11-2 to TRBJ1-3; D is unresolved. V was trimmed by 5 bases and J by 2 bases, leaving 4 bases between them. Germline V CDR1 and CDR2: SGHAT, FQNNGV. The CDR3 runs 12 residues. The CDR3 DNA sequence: TGTGCCAGCAGCCTCGCTGGAAACACCATATATTTT. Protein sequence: CASSLAGNTIYF. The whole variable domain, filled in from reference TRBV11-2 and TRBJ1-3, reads EAGVAQSPRYKIIEKRQSVAFWCNPISGHATLYWYQQILGQGPKLLIQFQNNGVVDDSQLPKDRFSAERLKGVDSTLKIQPAKLEDSAVYLCASSLAGNTIYFGEGSWLTVV.

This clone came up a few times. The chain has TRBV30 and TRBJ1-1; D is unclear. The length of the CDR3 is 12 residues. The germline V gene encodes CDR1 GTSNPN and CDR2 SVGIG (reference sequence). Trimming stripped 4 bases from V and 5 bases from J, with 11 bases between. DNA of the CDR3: TGTGCCTGGAATTTTGAGCATACTGAAGCTTTCTTT. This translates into CAWNFEHTEAFF.

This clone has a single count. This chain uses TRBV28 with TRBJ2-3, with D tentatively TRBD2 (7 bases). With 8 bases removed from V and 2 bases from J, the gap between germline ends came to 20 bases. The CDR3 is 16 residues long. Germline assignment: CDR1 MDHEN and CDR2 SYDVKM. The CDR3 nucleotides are TGTGCCAGCGTCCCTTGGGGGCGGGAGACCACAGATACGCAGTATTTT. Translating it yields CASVPWGRETTDTQYF.